These T cell receptor beta chains were read from a single sample in a study of blood T cell repertoires in COVID-19. Repertoires were generated with immunoSEQ multiplex PCR, while TCRdb's copy carries only in-frame clones and drops some. The table lists about 45,000 clones, about 86% of them singletons. Sequenced: peripheral blood. The receptors were sampled from a human donor in a cohort sampled during active COVID-19. Each CDR3 is given with its conserved first and last residue. Fields, in order: clone size, J gene, V gene, D gene, CDR3 DNA, CDR3 protein. D genes are given only for firm matches. For some rows the clone size is stated as once, few or many, or as a class when expanded; others skip it.

clone size: few; J gene: TRBJ2-7; V gene: TRBV9; D gene: -; CDR3 DNA: TGTGCCAGCAGCGCCCGAGGGACAACATCAAGCGAGCAGTACTTC; CDR3 protein: CASSARGTTSSEQYF
clone size: -; J gene: TRBJ2-7; V gene: TRBV4-1; D gene: TRBD2; CDR3 DNA: TGCGCCAGCAGCCCGGGGGGGTACGAGCAGTACTTC; CDR3 protein: CASSPGGYEQYF
clone size: -; J gene: TRBJ1-4; V gene: TRBV7-8; D gene: -; CDR3 DNA: TGTGCCAGCAGCCCTAGGGGGACGCTGCATGCTAATGAAAAACTGTTTTTT; CDR3 protein: CASSPRGTLHANEKLFF
clone size: -; J gene: TRBJ1-1; V gene: TRBV19; D gene: TRBD1; CDR3 DNA: TGTGCCAGTTCCCGGGGCTGGGACAGGGGGAACGTAGCTTTCTTT; CDR3 protein: CASSRGWDRGNVAFF
clone size: -; J gene: TRBJ2-3; V gene: TRBV3-1/TRBV3-2; D gene: TRBD2; CDR3 DNA: TGTGCCAGCAGCCAAGGGGGGAGGGACACAGATACGCAGTATTTT; CDR3 protein: CASSQGGRDTDTQYF
clone size: -; J gene: TRBJ2-5; V gene: TRBV7-6; D gene: -; CDR3 DNA: TGTGCCAGCAGCTTGGCCAGGCGAGAGACCCAGTACTTC; CDR3 protein: CASSLARRETQYF
clone size: -; J gene: TRBJ2-1; V gene: TRBV7-2; D gene: TRBD2; CDR3 DNA: TGTGCCAGCAGTCCGGGGGGGGCCTACAATGAGCAGTTCTTC; CDR3 protein: CASSPGGAYNEQFF
clone size: -; J gene: TRBJ1-2; V gene: TRBV6-6; D gene: -; CDR3 DNA: TGTGCCAGCAGTTACTCCAGGGATGGCTACACCTTC; CDR3 protein: CASSYSRDGYTF
clone size: few; J gene: TRBJ2-5; V gene: TRBV4-2; D gene: -; CDR3 DNA: TGTGCCAGCAGCCAAGAGGGACACTTGTACCAAGAGACCCAGTACTTC; CDR3 protein: CASSQEGHLYQETQYF
clone size: -; J gene: TRBJ1-4; V gene: TRBV18; D gene: -; CDR3 DNA: TGTGCCAGCTCACCAAGAGGTGGGGCTGAAAAACTGTTTTTT; CDR3 protein: CASSPRGGAEKLFF
clone size: -; J gene: TRBJ1-1; V gene: TRBV6-1; D gene: -; CDR3 DNA: TGTGCCAGCAGTGAAATATCCTCTCGCGGGGGGCGGCGTGTGAACACTGAAGCTTTCTTT; CDR3 protein: CASSEISSRGGRRVNTEAFF
clone size: -; J gene: TRBJ2-7; V gene: TRBV6-2/TRBV6-3; D gene: TRBD1; CDR3 DNA: TGTGCCAGCAGTTACCTACCCGGGACAGGGGATAATCTCGTCTACGAGCAGTACTTC; CDR3 protein: CASSYLPGTGDNLVYEQYF
clone size: -; J gene: TRBJ2-3; V gene: TRBV3-1/TRBV3-2; D gene: TRBD1; CDR3 DNA: TGTGCCAGCAGCCAATCCGGGACAGCACCCTTTACGCAGTATTTT; CDR3 protein: CASSQSGTAPFTQYF
clone size: -; J gene: TRBJ2-7; V gene: TRBV4-2; D gene: TRBD1; CDR3 DNA: TGTGCCAGCAGCCAAGATCGAGGGGACAGGTTAAGCTCCCGAAGTCCGTACTTC; CDR3 protein: CASSQDRGDRLSSRSPYF
clone size: -; J gene: TRBJ2-2; V gene: TRBV19; D gene: TRBD1; CDR3 DNA: TGTGCCAGTAGTATATGGGACAGGGGCGGCGGGGAGCTGTTTTTT; CDR3 protein: CASSIWDRGGGELFF
clone size: -; J gene: TRBJ2-3; V gene: TRBV13; D gene: -; CDR3 DNA: TGTGCCAGCAGCTTCAGGGGGGCAGATACGCAGTATTTT; CDR3 protein: CASSFRGADTQYF
clone size: once; J gene: TRBJ2-7; V gene: TRBV6-1; D gene: TRBD2; CDR3 DNA: TGTGCCAGCAGTGGACCACCCTGGAAGGGTTTAGGGACTATCTCCTACGAGCAGTACTTC; CDR3 protein: CASSGPPWKGLGTISYEQYF
clone size: -; J gene: TRBJ2-2; V gene: TRBV14; D gene: TRBD1; CDR3 DNA: TGTGCCAGCAGCGAACAGGGGGCCGGGGAGCTGTTTTTT; CDR3 protein: CASSEQGAGELFF
clone size: -; J gene: TRBJ1-2; V gene: TRBV4-2; D gene: -; CDR3 DNA: TGTGCCAGCAGCCAAGCCAGAACAAATAACTATGGCTACACCTTC; CDR3 protein: CASSQARTNNYGYTF
clone size: -; J gene: TRBJ1-4; V gene: TRBV9; D gene: TRBD1; CDR3 DNA: TGTGCCAGCAGCGGGACGGGACAGGGTTGGGAAAAACTGTTTTTT; CDR3 protein: CASSGTGQGWEKLFF
clone size: -; J gene: TRBJ1-5; V gene: TRBV19; D gene: -; CDR3 DNA: TGTGCCAGTAGTCCGCGGGCGTCAGCTAATAGCAATCAGCCCCAGCATTTT; CDR3 protein: CASSPRASANSNQPQHF
clone size: once; J gene: TRBJ2-3; V gene: TRBV5-5; D gene: TRBD1; CDR3 DNA: TGTGCCAGCAGCTCGACAGGGGTTCTCACAGATACGCAGTATTTT; CDR3 protein: CASSSTGVLTDTQYF
clone size: -; J gene: TRBJ1-2; V gene: TRBV14; D gene: -; CDR3 DNA: TGTGCCAGCAGCCAAGAGAGAGCCCAGGGTCGTGGCTACACCTTC; CDR3 protein: CASSQERAQGRGYTF
clone size: -; J gene: TRBJ2-2; V gene: TRBV5-1; D gene: -; CDR3 DNA: TGCGCCAGCAGCTCGGCCGGGACAACGAACACCGGGGAGCTGTTTTTT; CDR3 protein: CASSSAGTTNTGELFF
clone size: -; J gene: TRBJ2-7; V gene: TRBV29-1; D gene: -; CDR3 DNA: TGCAGCGTTGACCCCCAGGGTAACTACGAGCAGTACTTC; CDR3 protein: CSVDPQGNYEQYF
clone size: -; J gene: TRBJ1-2; V gene: TRBV9; D gene: TRBD1; CDR3 DNA: TGTGCCAGCAGCGACCTGGGACAGGGGGCGGGCTATGGCTACACCTTC; CDR3 protein: CASSDLGQGAGYGYTF
clone size: -; J gene: TRBJ2-1; V gene: TRBV15; D gene: TRBD1; CDR3 DNA: TGTGCCACCAACGACAGGGATAAGGGCTACAATGAGCAGTTCTTC; CDR3 protein: CATNDRDKGYNEQFF
clone size: -; J gene: TRBJ1-2; V gene: TRBV2; D gene: TRBD1; CDR3 DNA: TGTGCCAGCAGTGCGGACAGGCTGACTAACTATGGCTACACCTTC; CDR3 protein: CASSADRLTNYGYTF
clone size: -; J gene: TRBJ2-5; V gene: TRBV7-8; D gene: -; CDR3 DNA: TGTGCCAGCTCAGAGGTGTCGTATGGTAGCGAGACCCAGTACTTC; CDR3 protein: CASSEVSYGSETQYF
clone size: -; J gene: TRBJ1-6; V gene: TRBV6-1; D gene: TRBD1; CDR3 DNA: TGTGCCAGCAGTGAAGCGGGACAGCGGGTGAGCTCACCCCTCCACTTT; CDR3 protein: CASSEAGQRVSSPLHF
clone size: -; J gene: TRBJ1-1; V gene: TRBV9; D gene: -; CDR3 DNA: TGTGCCAGCAGCGTAGACGCAGGGCGGTCGAACACTGAAGCTTTCTTT; CDR3 protein: CASSVDAGRSNTEAFF